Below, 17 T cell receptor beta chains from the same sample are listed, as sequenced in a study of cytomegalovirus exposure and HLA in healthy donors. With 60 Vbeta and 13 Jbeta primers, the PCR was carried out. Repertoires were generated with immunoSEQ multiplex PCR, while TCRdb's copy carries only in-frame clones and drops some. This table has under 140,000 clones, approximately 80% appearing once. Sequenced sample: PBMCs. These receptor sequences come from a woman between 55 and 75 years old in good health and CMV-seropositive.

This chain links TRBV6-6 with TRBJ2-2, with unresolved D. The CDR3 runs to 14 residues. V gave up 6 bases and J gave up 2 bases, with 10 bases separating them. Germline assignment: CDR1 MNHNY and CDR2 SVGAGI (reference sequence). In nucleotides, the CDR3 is TGTGCCAGCAGAACCGGTCTCAACACCGGGGAGCTGTTTTTT. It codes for CASRTGLNTGELFF.

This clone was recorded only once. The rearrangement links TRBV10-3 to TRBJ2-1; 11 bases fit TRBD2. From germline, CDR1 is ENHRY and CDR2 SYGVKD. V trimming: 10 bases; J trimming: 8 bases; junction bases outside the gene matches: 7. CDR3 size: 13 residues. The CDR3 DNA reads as TGTGCCACCGGGACTAGCGGACGCGATGAGCAGTTCTTC. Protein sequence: CATGTSGRDEQFF.

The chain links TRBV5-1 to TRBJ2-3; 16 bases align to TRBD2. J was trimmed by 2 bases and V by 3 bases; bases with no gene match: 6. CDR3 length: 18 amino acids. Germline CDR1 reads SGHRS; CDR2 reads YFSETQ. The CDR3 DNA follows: TGCGCCAGCAGCTGGGGACTAGCGGGAGGGTCTGTCACAGATACGCAGTATTTT. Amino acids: CASSWGLAGGSVTDTQYF.

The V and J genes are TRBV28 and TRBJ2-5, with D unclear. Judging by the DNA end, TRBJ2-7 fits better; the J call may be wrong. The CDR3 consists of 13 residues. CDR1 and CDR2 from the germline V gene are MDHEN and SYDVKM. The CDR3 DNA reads TGTGCCAGCAGTTTGCCGAGCTCCTACGAGCAGTACTTC. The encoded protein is CASSLPSSYEQYF.

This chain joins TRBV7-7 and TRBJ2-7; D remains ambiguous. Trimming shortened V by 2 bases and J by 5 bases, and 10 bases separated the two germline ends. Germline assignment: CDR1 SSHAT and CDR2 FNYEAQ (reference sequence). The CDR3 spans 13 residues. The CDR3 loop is CASSLTDFHEQYF. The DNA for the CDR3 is TGTGCCAGCAGCTTAACTGATTTCCACGAGCAGTACTTC.

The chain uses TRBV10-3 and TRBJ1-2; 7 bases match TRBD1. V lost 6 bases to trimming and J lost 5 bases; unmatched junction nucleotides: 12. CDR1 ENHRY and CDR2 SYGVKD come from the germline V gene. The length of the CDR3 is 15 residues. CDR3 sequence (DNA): TGTGCCATCAGAGTTTTTGACAGGGTAGGGTATGGCTACACCTTC. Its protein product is CAIRVFDRVGYGYTF.

CDR3 sequence: CASSSVSTGALGSYEQYF. CDR3 DNA sequence: TGTGCCAGCAGTTCCGTATCTACAGGGGCCCTAGGTTCCTACGAGCAGTACTTC. The chain links TRBV28 to TRBJ2-7; the match to TRBD1 covers 7 bases. Germline loops: CDR1 MDHEN, CDR2 SYDVKM. The CDR3 loop spans 18 amino acids. V dropped 4 bases and J dropped 1; count of bases not matched to a gene: 16.

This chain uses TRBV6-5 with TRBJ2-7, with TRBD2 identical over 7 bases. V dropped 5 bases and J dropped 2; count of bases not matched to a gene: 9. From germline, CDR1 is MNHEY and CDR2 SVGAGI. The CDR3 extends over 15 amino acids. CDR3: CASSNPRDYPYEQYF. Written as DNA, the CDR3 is TGTGCCAGCAGTAACCCCCGGGACTACCCCTACGAGCAGTACTTC.

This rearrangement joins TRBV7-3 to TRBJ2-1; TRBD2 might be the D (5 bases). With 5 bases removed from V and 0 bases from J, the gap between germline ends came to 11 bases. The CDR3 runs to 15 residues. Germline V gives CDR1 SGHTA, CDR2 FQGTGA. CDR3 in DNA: TGTGCCAGCAGCCAGGACTCCCTCTCCTACAATGAGCAGTTCTTC. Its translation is CASSQDSLSYNEQFF.

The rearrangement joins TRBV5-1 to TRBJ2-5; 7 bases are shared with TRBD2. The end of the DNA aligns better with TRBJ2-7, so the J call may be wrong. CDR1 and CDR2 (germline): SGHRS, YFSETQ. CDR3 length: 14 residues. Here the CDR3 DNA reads TGCGCCAGCAGGACAGCGGGATCCTCCTACGAGCAGTACTTC. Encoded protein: CASRTAGSSYEQYF.

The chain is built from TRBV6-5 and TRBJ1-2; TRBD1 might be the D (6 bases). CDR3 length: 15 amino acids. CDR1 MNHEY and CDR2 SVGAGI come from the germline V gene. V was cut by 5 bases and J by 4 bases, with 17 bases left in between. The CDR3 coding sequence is TGTGCCAGCAGTCTAAACCCCGGCAGGGGCTATGGCTACACCTTC. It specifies CASSLNPGRGYGYTF.

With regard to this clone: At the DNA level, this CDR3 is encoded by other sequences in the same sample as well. The DNA of the CDR3 is TGTGCCAGCAGCTTACTCGGGGGGGTCGGCACAGATACGCAGTATTTT. Protein product: CASSLLGGVGTDTQYF. V is TRBV7-3 and J is TRBJ2-3; 8 bases align to TRBD2. Germline values: CDR1 SGHTA, CDR2 FQGTGA. J was trimmed by 1 base and V by 2 bases; bases with no gene match: 5. The length of the CDR3 is 16 residues.

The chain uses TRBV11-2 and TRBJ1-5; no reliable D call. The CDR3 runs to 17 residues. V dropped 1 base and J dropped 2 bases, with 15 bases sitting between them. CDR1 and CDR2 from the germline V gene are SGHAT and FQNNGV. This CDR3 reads CASSLGAAGLGNQPQHF. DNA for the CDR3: TGTGCCAGCAGCTTAGGGGCAGCGGGTTTGGGCAATCAGCCCCAGCATTTT.

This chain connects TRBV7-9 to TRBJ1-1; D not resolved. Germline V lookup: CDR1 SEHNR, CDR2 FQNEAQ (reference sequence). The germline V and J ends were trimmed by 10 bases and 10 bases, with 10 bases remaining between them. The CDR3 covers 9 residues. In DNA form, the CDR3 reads TGTGCCACTTTACTTCTAGCTTTCTTT. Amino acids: CATLLLAFF.

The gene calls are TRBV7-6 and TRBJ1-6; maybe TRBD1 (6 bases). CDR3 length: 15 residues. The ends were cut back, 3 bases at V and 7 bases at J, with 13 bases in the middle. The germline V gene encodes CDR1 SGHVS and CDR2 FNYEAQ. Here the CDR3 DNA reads TGTGCCAGCAGCTTCAGGCCAGGGGCCAATTCACCCCTCCACTTT. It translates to CASSFRPGANSPLHF. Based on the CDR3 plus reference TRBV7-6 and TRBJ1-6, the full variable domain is GAGVSQSPRYKVTKRGQDVALRCDPISGHVSLYWYRQALGQGPEFLTYFNYEAQQDKSGLPNDRFSAERPEGSISTLTIQRTEQRDSAMYRCASSFRPGANSPLHFGNGTRLTVT.

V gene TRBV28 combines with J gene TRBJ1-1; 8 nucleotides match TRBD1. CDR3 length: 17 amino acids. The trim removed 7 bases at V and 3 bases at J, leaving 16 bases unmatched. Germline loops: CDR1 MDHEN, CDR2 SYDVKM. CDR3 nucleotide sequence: TGTGCCAGCACCCCTCTGGGATCAGGGGGCATGTACACTGAAGCTTTCTTT. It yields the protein CASTPLGSGGMYTEAFF.

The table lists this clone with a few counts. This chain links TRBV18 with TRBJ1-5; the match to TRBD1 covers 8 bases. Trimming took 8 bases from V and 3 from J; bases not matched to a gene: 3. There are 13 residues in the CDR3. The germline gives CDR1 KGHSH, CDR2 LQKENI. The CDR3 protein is CASQGQANQPQHF. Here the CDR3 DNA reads TGTGCCAGCCAGGGACAGGCCAATCAGCCCCAGCATTTT.